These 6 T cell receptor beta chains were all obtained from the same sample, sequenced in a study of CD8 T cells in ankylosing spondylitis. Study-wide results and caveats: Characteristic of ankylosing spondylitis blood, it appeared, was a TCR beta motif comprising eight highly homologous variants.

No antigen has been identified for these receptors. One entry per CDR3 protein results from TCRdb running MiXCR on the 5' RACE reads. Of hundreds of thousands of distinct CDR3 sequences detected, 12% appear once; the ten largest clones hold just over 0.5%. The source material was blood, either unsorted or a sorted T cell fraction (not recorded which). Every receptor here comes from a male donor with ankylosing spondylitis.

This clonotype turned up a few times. The CDR3 DNA is TGTGCCATCCGGCGGGACTCTGGGGCCAACGTCCTGACTTTC. Translation gives CAIRRDSGANVLTF. This chain joins TRBV10-3 and TRBJ2-6; possible D gene TRBD2, 6 bases. CDR1 ENHRY and CDR2 SYGVKD come from the germline V gene. The CDR3 is made up of 14 amino acids. Trimming took 8 bases from V and 0 from J, leaving 8 bases between them.

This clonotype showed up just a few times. In nucleotides, the CDR3 is TGTGCCAGCAGCCTCAATTGGGACCGACGGGGGTTCTACGAGCAGTACTTC. Translated, it gives CASSLNWDRRGFYEQYF. This chain uses TRBV12-3 or TRBV12-4 with TRBJ2-7; a possible D gene is TRBD2 (6 bases). The CDR3 runs to 17 residues. Trimming shortened V by 6 bases and J by 3 bases, and 24 bases separated the two germline ends.

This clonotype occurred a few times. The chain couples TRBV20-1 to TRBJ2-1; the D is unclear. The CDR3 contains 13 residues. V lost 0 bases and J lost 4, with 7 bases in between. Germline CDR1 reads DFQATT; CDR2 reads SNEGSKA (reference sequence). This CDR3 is CSARDIRYNEQFF. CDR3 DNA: TGCAGTGCTAGAGATATTAGATACAATGAGCAGTTCTTC.

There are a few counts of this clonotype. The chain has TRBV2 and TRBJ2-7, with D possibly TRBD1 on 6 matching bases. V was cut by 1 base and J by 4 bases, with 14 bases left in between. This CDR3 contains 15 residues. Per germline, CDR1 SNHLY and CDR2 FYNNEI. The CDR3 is CASSEDLTGKYEQYF. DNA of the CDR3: TGTGCCAGCAGTGAAGATCTCACAGGGAAATACGAGCAGTACTTC.

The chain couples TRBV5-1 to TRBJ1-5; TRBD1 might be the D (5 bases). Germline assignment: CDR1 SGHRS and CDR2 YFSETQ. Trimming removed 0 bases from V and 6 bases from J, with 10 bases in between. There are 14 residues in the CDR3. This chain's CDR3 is CASSLGAGTQPQHF. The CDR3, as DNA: TGCGCCAGCAGCTTGGGGGCAGGGACTCAGCCCCAGCATTTT.

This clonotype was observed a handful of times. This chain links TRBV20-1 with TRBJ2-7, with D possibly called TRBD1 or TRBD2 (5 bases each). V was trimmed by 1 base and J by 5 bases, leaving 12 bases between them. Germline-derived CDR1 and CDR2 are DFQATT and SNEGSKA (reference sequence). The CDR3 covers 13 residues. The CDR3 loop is CSARGRAGHEQYF. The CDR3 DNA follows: TGCAGTGCTAGAGGCAGGGCGGGCCACGAGCAGTACTTC.